The sequence of this T cell receptor (beta chain) was determined in a study of OX40 agonist ivuxolimab in advanced cancers. Looking at the study overall: Participants averaged approximately 60 years of age (range 23 to 79) and were under 90% male. Notes on the study in general: Partial responders dosed at 0.1-3.0 mg/kg displayed clonal expansion ranking among the lowest.

Germline lookup yields CDR1 MNHEY and CDR2 SMNVEV (reference sequence). Losses at the gene ends were 5 bases for V and 6 bases for J; bases not matched to a gene: 13. This CDR3 is 17 amino acids long. Clones were read by immunoSEQ multiplex PCR, and TCRdb kept only the in-frame ones, dropping some. The profile covers about 70,000 clones, with 80% to 90% appearing a single time and 2.5% to 3% taken by the ten largest. Worth noting for this clone: Its antigen remains unknown.

This TCR was recovered from an adult with an advanced solid tumor such as melanoma, head and neck, liver or kidney cancer. The V call is TRBV27, the J call TRBJ2-6; 7 nucleotides agree with TRBD1. The sample was CD4+ or CD8+ T cells sorted from blood, taken in a trial of the OX40 agonist ivuxolimab. In nucleotides, the CDR3 is TGTGCCAGCAGTCCCGGGACAGCTCCTCTCTCGGCCAACGTCCTGACTTTC. Amino acids: CASSPGTAPLSANVLTF.